This T cell receptor beta chain emerged from a study of cytomegalovirus exposure and HLA in healthy donors. The PCR had 60 Vbeta and 13 Jbeta primers. Some clones are missing from TCRdb's copy, which holds only in-frame ones; the method was immunoSEQ multiplex PCR. The sample consists of roughly 200,000 clones, roughly four fifths of them appearing once. V shed 4 bases and J 4 bases; nucleotides not matched to a gene: 11. Germline lookup yields CDR1 MNHNS and CDR2 SASEGT. This CDR3 spans 16 amino acids. This clone appeared a few times. At sampling all donors were nominally healthy, likely with unrecorded immune exposures.

The rearrangement joins TRBV6-1 to TRBJ2-5; 8 bases match TRBD2. The source of this sequence is a man aged 25-45 years in good health and CMV-seronegative. The sample was PBMCs. In nucleotides, the CDR3 is TGTGCCAGCAGTGCCGGGACTAAGCGGGAGATAGAGACCCAGTACTTC. The encoded protein is CASSAGTKREIETQYF.